This is a list of T cell receptor beta chains from one sample in a study of CD8+ T cells in alopecia areata. Repertoires were generated with immunoSEQ multiplex PCR, while TCRdb's copy carries only in-frame clones and drops some. This sample carries about 250,000 clones, around 64% of them seen once, and the ten largest clones take 0.8% to 1%. Sequencing was performed on CD4+ T cells sorted from blood, taken at roughly week 52, from a patient treated with tofacitinib. Every receptor here comes from a human donor with alopecia areata. Each CDR3 is given with its conserved first and last residue. Fields, in order: clone size, V gene, J gene, D gene, CDR3 DNA, CDR3 protein. A D gene is named only where the DNA matches it firmly. Some rows have no size entry. The others give once, few or many, or a class for an expanded clone.

>-|TRBV7-8|TRBJ1-1|-
TGTGCCAGCAGCTACAGCTACAACTTATCCCCGAAGAACACTGAAGCTTTCTTT
CASSYSYNLSPKNTEAFF
>-|TRBV30|TRBJ2-1|TRBD2
TGTGCCTGGAGTGTACCCCTCACTAGCGGGGACCGTGAGCAGTTCTTC
CAWSVPLTSGDREQFF
>-|TRBV4-1|TRBJ2-5|-
TGCGCCAGCAGCCAAGAACGAGAAGAGACCCAGTACTTC
CASSQEREETQYF
>-|TRBV25-1|TRBJ1-6|-
TGTGCCAGCAGGAGGCGGGATAATTCACCCCTCCACTTT
CASRRRDNSPLHF
>-|TRBV29-1|TRBJ2-7|-
TGCAGCGCCCTATCTGGAACCTACGAGCAGTACTTC
CSALSGTYEQYF
>-|TRBV30|TRBJ1-6|-
TGTGCCTTGCGCAGCTCCTATAATTCACCCCTCCACTTT
CALRSSYNSPLHF
>-|TRBV7-6|TRBJ2-3|-
TGTGCCAGCAGCCTCGGGACTCAAGGGCCCGCTCTCACAGATACGCAGTATTTT
CASSLGTQGPALTDTQYF
>-|TRBV18|TRBJ2-7|TRBD1
TGTGCCAGCTCACCCCCCCGAACAGGGGCTTCGCAGTACTTC
CASSPPRTGASQYF
>-|TRBV25-1|TRBJ1-2|-
TGTGCCAGCAGTGAATTCGGGAGTAACTATGGCTACACCTTC
CASSEFGSNYGYTF
>few|TRBV6-6|TRBJ1-2|TRBD1
TGTGCCAGCAGTTACTCAGGACAGGTTCGGAACTATGGCTACACCTTC
CASSYSGQVRNYGYTF
>-|TRBV5-6|TRBJ2-5|TRBD1
TGTGCCAGCAGCGGACAGGGGTTTGGCGAGACCCAGTACTTC
CASSGQGFGETQYF
>few|TRBV14|TRBJ1-6|TRBD1
TGTGCCAGCAGCCAAATAGGACAGGGGAATTCACCCCTCCACTTT
CASSQIGQGNSPLHF
>-|TRBV4-1|TRBJ2-7|-
TGCGCCAGCAGCCAACCTTTAGTTCCCTACGAGCAGTACTTC
CASSQPLVPYEQYF
>-|TRBV29-1|TRBJ2-3|-
TGCAGCGGCTCGCTCACAGATACGCAGTATTTT
CSGSLTDTQYF
>-|TRBV4-3|TRBJ2-3|-
TGCGCCAGCAGCCAAGAAAGGGATACGCAGTATTTT
CASSQERDTQYF
>-|TRBV6-5|TRBJ1-1|TRBD1
TGTGCCAGCAGGAGGACAGGGGCGCGAACTGAAGCTTTCTTT
CASRRTGARTEAFF
>-|TRBV9|TRBJ1-3|-
TGTGCCAGCAGCGTAGAGCGTGGGTCGGGCACCTCTGGAAACACCATATATTTT
CASSVERGSGTSGNTIYF
>-|TRBV11-2|TRBJ2-7|TRBD1
TGTGCCAGCAGCCATTACCAGGACAGGTTGCCCTACGAGCAGTACTTC
CASSHYQDRLPYEQYF
>-|TRBV12-5|TRBJ2-2|-
TGTGCTAGTGGTTCTGGTAGCTCCACCGGGGAGCTGTTTTTT
CASGSGSSTGELFF
>-|TRBV27|TRBJ1-3|-
TGTGCCAGCAGTTTACTGCCTCGCCGTGGAAACACCATATATTTT
CASSLLPRRGNTIYF
>-|TRBV5-4|TRBJ2-3|TRBD2
TGTGCCAGCAGCTTGGGAGCGGGGGCCGGGGATACGCAGTATTTT
CASSLGAGAGDTQYF
>-|TRBV7-9|TRBJ2-1|TRBD1
TGTGCCAGCAGCTTAGTCCCTAGGGGACAGGGGAGCAATGAGCAGTTCTTC
CASSLVPRGQGSNEQFF
>-|TRBV30|TRBJ2-7|-
TGTGCCTGGAGTGGGCCAGGGCGGGTGAGGGAGCAGTACTTC
CAWSGPGRVREQYF
>-|TRBV29-1|TRBJ2-3|-
TGCAGCGCCGAACCCACAGATACGCAGTATTTT
CSAEPTDTQYF
>few|TRBV4-2|TRBJ1-3|-
TGTGCCAGCAGCCAAGATTGGGGGCCTGGAAACACCATATATTTT
CASSQDWGPGNTIYF
>-|TRBV5-6|TRBJ2-6|-
TGTGCCAGCAGCTCCTTTCGCCCCTCTGGGGCCAACGTCCTGACTTTC
CASSSFRPSGANVLTF
>-|TRBV5-1|TRBJ2-6|-
TGCGCCAGCAGCTTGGACGGCTCTGGGGCCAACGTCCTGACTTTC
CASSLDGSGANVLTF
>-|TRBV15|TRBJ2-2|TRBD2
TGTGCCACCAGCGTTAGCGGGGGGGCGGCGACCGGGGAGCTGTTTTTT
CATSVSGGAATGELFF
>-|TRBV29-1|TRBJ2-1|-
TGCAGCATCAGCCCATCAGGATACAATGAGCAGTTCTTC
CSISPSGYNEQFF
>few|TRBV7-9|TRBJ2-3|-
TGTGCCAGCAGCCTGTATACCGGGACAAGGAGTGCGCAGTATTTT
CASSLYTGTRSAQYF
>few|TRBV5-1|TRBJ2-5|-
TGCGCCAGCAGCTTGGCCGGGGGCTGGCAGGGGACCCAGTACTTC
CASSLAGGWQGTQYF
>-|TRBV2|TRBJ1-6|TRBD1
TGTGCCAGCATCCCGGACAGGGGGCCATCACCCCTCCACTTT
CASIPDRGPSPLHF
>few|TRBV7-2|TRBJ2-1|TRBD2
TGTGCCAGCAGCTCCCGAGCGCTAGCGGGGGGGCGCAATGAGCAGTTCTTC
CASSSRALAGGRNEQFF
>once|TRBV10-3|TRBJ2-5|-
TGTGCCATCAGTGAGTCGGTAACAGTCAGAGAGACCCAGTACTTC
CAISESVTVRETQYF
>-|TRBV4-2|TRBJ1-2|TRBD1
TGTGCCAGCAGCCTCCAGGGGGCGAACGAGGGCTACACCTTC
CASSLQGANEGYTF
>few|TRBV6-5|TRBJ1-1|-
TGTGCCAGCAGTTGGGTTATGAACACTGAAGCTTTCTTT
CASSWVMNTEAFF
>-|TRBV30|TRBJ1-1|-
TGTGCCTGGAGTGTATCCGAGCAGGCTTTCTTT
CAWSVSEQAFF
>-|TRBV23-1|TRBJ2-7|TRBD1
TGCGCCAGCAGTCCTACAGGGCAGGGGGCAGGGGAGCAGTACTTC
CASSPTGQGAGEQYF
>-|TRBV30|TRBJ1-1|-
TGTGCCTGGACCTCCCAAAACTGGGGAGCTGAAGCTTTCTTT
CAWTSQNWGAEAFF
>once|TRBV6-5|TRBJ2-5|-
TGTGCCAGCAGGGGATACGGGGAGACCCAGTACTTC
CASRGYGETQYF
>-|TRBV7-2|TRBJ2-1|-
TGTGCCAGCAGCTTACCCGTATTGAATGAGCAGTTCTTC
CASSLPVLNEQFF
>few|TRBV7-2|TRBJ1-5|-
TGTGCCAGCAGCTTAGCCAGCAATCAGCCCCAGCATTTT
CASSLASNQPQHF
>-|TRBV5-1|TRBJ2-2|-
TGCGCCAGCACCCCAGGAGTGGCAGCCACCGGGGAGCTGTTTTTT
CASTPGVAATGELFF
>-|TRBV2|TRBJ2-3|-
TGTGCCAGCAGGCAAGACACAGATACGCAGTATTTT
CASRQDTDTQYF